Listed below are T cell receptor beta chains from one sample, sequenced in a study of cytotoxic CD8 clonotypes in ibrutinib-treated CLL. Measured with immunoSEQ multiplex PCR; TCRdb has only the in-frame clones, and not every one. The sample lists approximately 350,000 clones, 67% occurring once. The sequencing used PBMCs, collected after 36 months of ibrutinib treatment. All receptors derive from a human donor with chronic lymphocytic leukemia. CDR3s include the opening cysteine and the closing phenylalanine or tryptophan. The D gene is left open where the match is weak. Clone size is not always given. Where it is, it says once, few, many or a class for expanded clones.

d_gene | j_gene | abundance | v_gene | CDR3nt | CDR3aa
TRBD2 | TRBJ2-7 | . | TRBV27 | TGTGCCAGCAGGTCGGGACTAGCGGATTACGAGCAGTACTTC | CASRSGLADYEQYF
. | TRBJ2-4 | . | TRBV7-2 | TGTGCCAGCAGCTCGGGGACCTTAGCCAAAAACATTCAGTACTTC | CASSSGTLAKNIQYF
. | TRBJ1-2 | . | TRBV19 | TGTGCCAGTAGTATTCAGGCTGGGGCTAGTGGCTACACCTTC | CASSIQAGASGYTF
TRBD2 | TRBJ2-3 | . | TRBV7-6 | TGTGCCAGCAGCCGCGCCCTAGCGGGAGGTGGCACAGATACGCAGTATTTT | CASSRALAGGGTDTQYF
. | TRBJ2-7 | . | TRBV27 | TGTGCCAGCAGTTTAGTCTTTCGGGGCCTTGGGATCTACGAGCAGTACTTC | CASSLVFRGLGIYEQYF
. | TRBJ2-1 | . | TRBV6-5 | TGTGCCAGCAGTTTGTCAGTTTACAATGAGCAGTTCTTC | CASSLSVYNEQFF
TRBD1 | TRBJ2-7 | . | TRBV6-5 | TGTGCCAGCAGTCGGACAGGGACTTACGAGCAGTACTTC | CASSRTGTYEQYF
. | TRBJ2-7 | . | TRBV27 | TGTGCCAGCAGTTTATCGGGGGTGTCGGCCTACGAGCAGTACTTC | CASSLSGVSAYEQYF
. | TRBJ1-6 | . | TRBV5-4 | TGTGCCAGCAGCTTGGTAAACTCACCCCTCCACTTT | CASSLVNSPLHF
TRBD2 | TRBJ2-7 | . | TRBV5-1 | TGCGCCAGCAGCCGTATATCGGCTAGCGGGAGATCCCTCTTCTACGAGCAGTACTTC | CASSRISASGRSLFYEQYF
. | TRBJ1-5 | . | TRBV7-9 | TGTGCCAGCAGCTTAGGGCGACCGGGCAATCAGCCCCAGCATTTT | CASSLGRPGNQPQHF
TRBD1 | TRBJ1-2 | . | TRBV7-9 | TGTGCCAGCAGCTTAGCTAGGGGGACAGGCTATGGCTACACCTTC | CASSLARGTGYGYTF
. | TRBJ1-1 | . | TRBV10-3 | TGTGCCATCAGTGAGTCTCCGGTTGGGGCTTTCTTT | CAISESPVGAFF
TRBD1 | TRBJ2-2 | . | TRBV4-3 | TGCGCCAGCAGCCCCCCGGGGGGACAGGGTTACTTCGGGGAGCTGTTTTTT | CASSPPGGQGYFGELFF
TRBD1 | TRBJ1-3 | few | TRBV19 | TGTGCCAGTAGTTGGGGACAGGGTTTTCCTGGAAACACCATATATTTT | CASSWGQGFPGNTIYF
. | TRBJ2-7 | . | TRBV7-6 | TGTGCCAGCAGCCTTAACACAGGACACAACGAGCAGTACTTC | CASSLNTGHNEQYF
TRBD1 | TRBJ2-5 | . | TRBV9 | TGTGCCAGCCGCGGACAGGGAGGTTTAGAGACCCAGTACTTC | CASRGQGGLETQYF
TRBD1 | TRBJ2-3 | . | TRBV4-2 | TGTGCCAGCAGGGCTGACAGGGGGCTAGATACGCAGTATTTT | CASRADRGLDTQYF
. | TRBJ2-7 | . | TRBV7-9 | TGTGCCAGCAGCTTAGATTCGGGGGCTGGGGACTACGAGCAGTACTTC | CASSLDSGAGDYEQYF
. | TRBJ2-7 | . | TRBV29-1 | TGCAGCGTTGAACTCCAGGGGCCCCACGAGCAGTACTTC | CSVELQGPHEQYF
TRBD1 | TRBJ2-5 | . | TRBV2 | TGTGCCAGCAGTAGATGGGACAGCTCGCAAGAGACCCAGTACTTC | CASSRWDSSQETQYF
. | TRBJ1-5 | few | TRBV13 | TGTGCCAGCAGCGTAATAAGGGGGGAGGATGAGAATCAGCCCCAGCATTTT | CASSVIRGEDENQPQHF
. | TRBJ1-1 | few | TRBV6-1 | TGTGCCAGCAGTGAAGCTGGGGCGGAGATGAACACTGAAGCTTTCTTT | CASSEAGAEMNTEAFF
. | TRBJ2-7 | few | TRBV9 | TGTGCCAGCAGCGTAGGGACTACCGGGACAGTCTACGAGCAGTACTTC | CASSVGTTGTVYEQYF
TRBD2 | TRBJ2-3 | . | TRBV9 | TGTGCCAGCAGCGTAGCCCCAGCGGGAGGCACAGATACGCAGTATTTT | CASSVAPAGGTDTQYF
. | TRBJ2-7 | . | TRBV27 | TGTGCCAGCAGTTTAGGGACACTCTACGAGCAGTACTTC | CASSLGTLYEQYF
. | TRBJ2-7 | . | TRBV9 | TGTGCCAGCAGCCCCCCGGGACACGGCTACGAGCAGTACTTC | CASSPPGHGYEQYF
. | TRBJ1-6 | . | TRBV10-2 | TGCGCCAGCAGTGAGGCGGTAGCTTCACCCCTCCACTTT | CASSEAVASPLHF
TRBD2 | TRBJ2-7 | . | TRBV6-5 | TGTGCCAGCAGTCCCTGGGGGGGTTCCTACGAGCAGTACTTC | CASSPWGGSYEQYF
TRBD1 | TRBJ1-5 | . | TRBV10-2 | TGCGCCAGCAGCGAAACAGGGGGTCCCCAGCATTTT | CASSETGGPQHF
TRBD1 | TRBJ1-1 | . | TRBV19 | TGTGCCAGTAGCACCTGGACAGGGATTAACACTGAAGCTTTCTTT | CASSTWTGINTEAFF
. | TRBJ2-1 | . | TRBV5-1 | TGCGCCAGCAGCTTGTTTACGGCAGGGCCCAATGAGCAGTTCTTC | CASSLFTAGPNEQFF
TRBD2 | TRBJ2-3 | . | TRBV6-1 | TGTGCCAGCAGTGAACCTCCTAGCGGGAGTTTTGATACGCAGTATTTT | CASSEPPSGSFDTQYF
. | TRBJ2-3 | once | TRBV4-2 | TGTGCCAGCAGCCCGGGCTCTGGCACAGATACGCAGTATTTT | CASSPGSGTDTQYF
. | TRBJ2-7 | . | TRBV28 | TGTGCCAGCAGTTTTTCCTCATCTTACGACGAGCAGTACTTC | CASSFSSSYDEQYF
TRBD2 | TRBJ2-3 | . | TRBV7-2 | TGTGCCAGCACCTGGACTAGCGGGATTCAAGATACGCAGTATTTT | CASTWTSGIQDTQYF
. | TRBJ2-1 | . | TRBV7-9 | TGTGCCAGCAGCTCTACCACAGGCCTGGACAATGAGCAGTTCTTC | CASSSTTGLDNEQFF
. | TRBJ1-2 | . | TRBV6-5 | TGTGCCAGCAGTCGCACCGGGGCCTCTGGCTACACCTTC | CASSRTGASGYTF
TRBD1 | TRBJ2-1 | . | TRBV7-3 | TGTGCCAGCAGCGCGCCGGGACAGGGGATAATGAAGCAGTTCTTC | CASSAPGQGIMKQFF
. | TRBJ2-5 | once | TRBV15 | TGTGCCACCAGCAGAGATCTTGCAGAGACCCAGTACTTC | CATSRDLAETQYF
. | TRBJ2-7 | . | TRBV20-1 | TGCAGTGCTAGGATTGCCGGGTGGGAGTACTTC | CSARIAGWEYF
TRBD2 | TRBJ2-3 | . | TRBV5-4 | TGTGCCAGCAGCTTGGTGCTAGCGGGCACAGATACGCAGTATTTT | CASSLVLAGTDTQYF
. | TRBJ2-3 | few | TRBV13 | TGTGCCAGCAGCTTAAGGGCAGTGGAGAGCACAGATACGCAGTATTTT | CASSLRAVESTDTQYF
. | TRBJ2-7 | . | TRBV5-6 | TGTGCCAGCAGCTTGGAGGGAGAGCAGTACTTC | CASSLEGEQYF
TRBD2 | TRBJ2-1 | . | TRBV9 | TGTGCCAGCAGCTCCCCATCCGGGACTAGAGTCGCTGAGCAGTTCTTC | CASSSPSGTRVAEQFF
. | TRBJ2-3 | . | TRBV20-1 | TGCAGTGCTAGTCCAGATACGCAGTATTTT | CSASPDTQYF
. | TRBJ2-3 | . | TRBV5-5 | TGTGCCAGCTATTGGATCGCCCCCCACCCTGACACAGATACGCAGTATTTT | CASYWIAPHPDTDTQYF
. | TRBJ2-1 | once | TRBV6-1 | TGTGCCAGCAGCCCAGGGAGGTTGCCGTTCTTC | CASSPGRLPFF
TRBD1 | TRBJ1-2 | once | TRBV27 | TGTGCCAGCAGTTTAGCCAGCACGGGCGGGACAGGGGGCCGGAGCTATGGCTACACCTTC | CASSLASTGGTGGRSYGYTF
. | TRBJ2-1 | . | TRBV28 | TGTGCCAGCAAATTTTTTTGGGGGAGCAATGAGCAGTTCTTC | CASKFFWGSNEQFF
. | TRBJ1-5 | . | TRBV6-1 | TGTGCCAGCAGTGAAGCTTCGTGGGCAGCCTTCCACAATCAGCCCCAGCATTTT | CASSEASWAAFHNQPQHF
. | TRBJ2-1 | . | TRBV9 | TGTGCCAGCAGCGTAGTGTCGTACAATGAGCAGTTCTTC | CASSVVSYNEQFF